Listed here are 3 T cell receptor beta chains from one sample, sequenced in a study of blood T cell repertoires in COVID-19. The data were produced by immunoSEQ multiplex PCR, yet TCRdb's version contains in-frame clones alone and is incomplete. The sample consists of 290,000 or so clones, about 89% of them appearing once. Sequencing was carried out using peripheral blood. Receptors were obtained from a woman in her twenties or thirties with COVID-19, enrolled during active disease.

This chain uses TRBV5-1 with TRBJ2-1, with TRBD1 as a possible D gene (7 bases). CDR1 and CDR2 (germline): SGHRS, YFSETQ. V lost 4 bases, J lost 6 bases, and 11 bases lay in between. The CDR3 extends over 13 amino acids. CDR3 loop: CASSQGGINEQFF. CDR3 coding DNA: TGCGCCAGCAGCCAGGGGGGAATCAATGAGCAGTTCTTC.

This chain uses TRBV14 with TRBJ2-1; a possible D gene is TRBD2 (6 bases). Germline assignment: CDR1 SGHDN and CDR2 FVKESK. Trimming stripped 0 bases from V and 5 bases from J, with 17 bases between. The CDR3 length is 17 residues. CDR3 sequence reads: CASSQDRAGWLNNEQFF. Written as DNA, the CDR3 is TGTGCCAGCAGCCAAGATAGAGCGGGTTGGCTGAACAATGAGCAGTTCTTC. The whole variable domain, remainder taken from reference TRBV14 and TRBJ2-1, is EAGVTQFPSHSVIEKGQTVTLRCDPISGHDNLYWYRRVMGKEIKFLLHFVKESKQDESGMPNNRFLAERTGGTYSTLKVQPAELEDSGVYFCASSQDRAGWLNNEQFFGPGTRLTVL.

The chain has TRBV30 and TRBJ1-1; the match to TRBD1 covers 8 bases. Germline loops: CDR1 GTSNPN, CDR2 SVGIG (reference sequence). The length of the CDR3 is 14 residues. V lost 0 bases to trimming and J lost 3 bases; unmatched junction nucleotides: 3. Here the CDR3 reads CAWSVTRGHTEAFF. CDR3 DNA: TGTGCCTGGAGTGTCACCAGGGGGCACACTGAAGCTTTCTTT.